A single sample is the source of the 5 T cell receptor beta chains below, sequenced in a study of cytotoxic CD8 clonotypes in ibrutinib-treated CLL. Assay used: immunoSEQ multiplex PCR; TCRdb lists only in-frame clones, some missing. The profile shows approximately 190,000 clones, more than 65% of them singletons. The specimen was PBMCs, collected after 12 months of ibrutinib treatment. Every receptor here comes from a human donor with chronic lymphocytic leukemia.

The genes are TRBV18 and TRBJ2-7; TRBD1 might be the D (6 bases). Germline-derived CDR1 and CDR2 are KGHSH and LQKENI. This CDR3 region has 15 residues. The V and J ends lost 3 bases and 0 bases respectively, with 12 bases between them. This CDR3 reads CASSPFGQSSYEQYF. DNA for the CDR3: TGTGCCAGCTCACCTTTCGGACAGAGCTCCTACGAGCAGTACTTC.

This clone was found once. The chain links TRBV7-2 to TRBJ2-5, with D unclear. CDR1 and CDR2 from the germline V gene are SGHTA and FQGNSA. V gave up 1 base and J gave up 4 bases, with 10 bases separating them. The CDR3 spans 14 residues. CDR3 sequence: CASSLGTWRETQYF. The CDR3 bases are TGTGCCAGCAGCTTAGGTACTTGGCGAGAGACCCAGTACTTC.

The rearrangement uses TRBV29-1 and TRBJ1-2, with 9 nucleotides matching TRBD1. There are 11 residues in the CDR3. J lost 8 bases, V lost 6 bases, and 4 bases had no gene match. CDR1 is SQVTM and CDR2 is ANQGSEA in the germline V gene. This CDR3 reads CSVTGGRGYTF. The CDR3 coding sequence is TGCAGCGTGACAGGGGGAAGGGGCTACACCTTC. Supplemented by reference TRBV29-1 and TRBJ1-2, the full variable domain reads SAVISQKPSRDICQRGTSLTIQCQVDSQVTMMFWYRQQPGQSLTLIATANQGSEATYESGFVIDKFPISRPNLTFSTLTVSNMSPEDSSIYLCSVTGGRGYTFGSGTRLTVV.

V usage is TRBV5-1 and J usage is TRBJ2-5; a possible D gene is TRBD2 (7 bases). Germline V gene lookup returns CDR1 SGHRS and CDR2 YFSETQ. V was trimmed by 1 base and J by 1 base, leaving 11 bases between them. This CDR3 spans 15 amino acids. The chain's CDR3 is CASSLSRGAQETQYF. The CDR3 region has the DNA TGCGCCAGCAGCTTGAGCCGGGGGGCCCAAGAGACCCAGTACTTC.

The chain uses TRBV7-9 and TRBJ1-5, with D possibly TRBD1 on 5 matching bases. The CDR3 consists of 16 residues. Germline V gene data show CDR1 as SEHNR and CDR2 as FQNEAQ (reference sequence). V lost 0 bases and J lost 5, with 14 bases in between. CDR3 sequence reads: CASSLAIEAGDQPQHF. The CDR3 DNA reads as TGTGCCAGCAGCTTAGCAATTGAAGCGGGGGATCAGCCCCAGCATTTT.